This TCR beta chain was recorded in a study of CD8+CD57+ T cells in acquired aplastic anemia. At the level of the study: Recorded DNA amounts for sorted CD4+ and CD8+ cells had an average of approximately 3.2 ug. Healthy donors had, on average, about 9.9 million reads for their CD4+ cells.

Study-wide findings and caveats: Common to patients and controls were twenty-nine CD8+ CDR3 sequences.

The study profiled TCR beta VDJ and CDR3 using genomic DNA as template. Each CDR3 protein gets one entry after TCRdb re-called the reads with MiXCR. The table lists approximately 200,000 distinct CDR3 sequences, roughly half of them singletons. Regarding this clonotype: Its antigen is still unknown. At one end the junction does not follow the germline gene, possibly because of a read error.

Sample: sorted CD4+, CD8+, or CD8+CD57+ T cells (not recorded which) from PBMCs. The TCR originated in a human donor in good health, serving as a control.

The CDR3 bases are TGTGCCAGCAGCGTAAGTGATGAAAAACTGTTTTTT. Its protein is CASSVSDEKLFF. This chain links TRBV15 with TRBJ1-4; D unclear. Germline V CDR1 and CDR2: LNHNV, YYDKDF (reference sequence). The CDR3 runs 12 residues.